This T cell receptor (beta chain) was identified in a study of shared clonotypes between healthy human individuals (dated by TCRdb to 2018 to 2021). In the study overall: Three men and a couple of women, aged 18 to 49 years, made up the cohort. Each donor's leukapheresis produced roughly between roughly 0.94 and 9.5 billion PBMCs. The study deeply sequenced blood TCR repertoires of about 5 healthy adults to estimate repertoire size and the extent of clonotype sharing between individuals. For each donor, CD4 naive and CD4 memory were each run on three plates, CD8 naive on two plates, and CD8 memory on one plate. To increase sequencing depth and limit assay-specific biases, different laboratories used diverse techniques to prepare libraries and sequence TCR repertoires.

Results the study describes overall, beyond this receptor: The small number of donors limited the genetic and exposure-history diversity represented. Incomplete sequencing was indicated by rarefaction of sorted-subset datasets, despite the large sequencing depth. Clonotypes shared by all four sorted-subset donors showed higher generation probabilities than non-shared clonotypes. Pairwise subsampling indicated that sequencing depth was expected to affect the degree of clonotype sharing among donors. Naive subsets generally had larger estimated clonotype richness than memory subsets. Only blood was sampled, and tissue TCR repertoires likely differ from those in blood. When a few donors were compared, the shared fraction of clonotypes was around 5% for naive CD4, 3.5% for naive CD8, roughly 2.5% for memory CD4, and under 0.5% for memory CD8.

Using the deep immunoSEQ assay, TCR CDR3 regions were amplified from genomic DNA by multiplex PCR. Extracted genomic DNA from each cell subset was spread evenly across all wells of several immunoSEQ 96-well plates, with each plate serving as a replicate. For sorted subsets, 200 ng of genomic DNA, equivalent to tens of thousands of T cell genomes, went into each replicate PCR. The purified libraries were quantified using a Qubit 3.0 fluorometer, sized with a Bioanalyzer 2100, and then quantified again using the KAPA Library Quantification kit. A separate single-read 150-cycle Illumina NextSeq 550 flow cell was used to sequence each immunoSEQ 96-well plate. Per the authors' processing: Because only junctional sequences without quality scores were contained in the immunoSEQ output, filtering matching that applied to full-length reads could not be performed. To assign V/J genes and CDR3, sequences were annotated against IMGT germline references using PyIR, a Python wrapper for IgBLAST v1.9. Reads were removed for weak V/J assignments (E-value above 1e-6), missing CDR3, stop codons, out-of-frame junctions, or ambiguous translated residues. A V3J clonotype was defined by an identical inferred V gene, J gene, and CDR3 amino acid sequence. Percentage overlap between repertoires was computed as shared unique clonotypes divided by the size of the smaller repertoire. Repertoire richness was assessed with RTK rarefaction, the Chao1 estimator, and Recon v2.1 estimates of unobserved clonotypes. Generation probabilities were computed with OLGA for all TCRbeta clonotypes obtained by the gDNA method from a few donors. TCRdb stores this immuneACCESS table with in-frame sequences only. Part of the clones is absent; in the studies checked, under half of the shortfall reflects unresolved V genes, and no reason is known for the rest. D and trimming were read from the DNA, whereas the V and J calls and clone size are those reported in that table. The sample table lists over a million clones, 97% to 99% of them with a count of one. Together, the top ten hold about 0.35% of the sample.

Notes on this clone: Its cognate antigen has yet to be identified. Within one base of it there is no much larger clone, and no base qualities were kept.

The donors were healthy, HIV-negative adults with no recently reported acute infections or vaccinations. Only Caucasian adults living in Nashville, Tennessee, USA were represented among the donors. CD4+ T cells were enriched by magnetic negative selection; naive cells were then positively selected on CD45RA, and the negative fraction formed the memory subset. Blood was obtained by leukapheresis, after which PBMCs were separated by Ficoll-Histopaque density gradient centrifugation and cryopreserved in liquid nitrogen vapor phase. Purity and quantity of every magnetically sorted T cell population were checked by analytical flow cytometry. Genomic DNA was isolated from every sorted fraction and measured by UV absorbance on a Nanodrop 2000c. The receptor's source is a man aged 25-40 years in good health. The sample consisted of naive CD4+ T cells sorted from blood. Read against the paper, the sample's cell subset or site label means: CD45RA+ positively selected.

The bases are TGTGCCAGCAGAAAGGGAACAGGGGATAACTATGGCTACACCTTC. Its translation is CASRKGTGDNYGYTF. In this chain, TRBV28 is recombined with TRBJ1-2; 7 central nucleotides agree with TRBD1. V has 6 bases trimmed and J has 1 base trimmed; junction bases matching no gene number 8. Via the germline V gene, CDR1 is MDHEN and CDR2 SYDVKM. Measured from the cysteine to the phenylalanine, the CDR3 is 15 residues long. Kept here is only the CDR3 DNA, which spans 45 bases and is read in frame from base 1.